These T cell receptor beta chains were read from a single sample in a study of T-cell memory formation after mild COVID-19. TCRdb independently ran MiXCR on the 5' RACE reads; one entry per CDR3 protein. The sample lists under 300,000 distinct CDR3 sequences; roughly 17% were seen once. The sample was PBMCs or a T cell subset sorted from them (not recorded which). All receptors come from a man between 18 and 35 years old who had mild COVID-19 (a few samples of this study predate the infection). Cell type and time point are not known. Each CDR3 is given with its conserved first and last residue. A D gene is named only where the DNA matches it firmly. A clone size is listed for some rows: how often the clone was seen (once, few, many), or a class if it is expanded.

size: .
J: TRBJ2-5
D: .
V: TRBV5-5
CDR3: CASSFEHPSQETQYF
DNA: TGTGCCAGCAGCTTCGAGCACCCGTCCCAAGAGACCCAGTACTTC

size: few
J: TRBJ2-5
D: .
V: TRBV7-9
CDR3: CASSFNRWETQYF
DNA: TGTGCCAGCAGCTTCAACCGCTGGGAGACCCAGTACTTC

size: few
J: TRBJ2-7
D: TRBD1
V: TRBV11-2
CDR3: CASSFGQGYSYEQYF
DNA: TGTGCCAGCAGCTTCGGACAGGGTTACTCCTACGAGCAGTACTTC

size: .
J: TRBJ2-1
D: .
V: TRBV2
CDR3: CARRLGNEQFF
DNA: TGTGCCCGCCGACTGGGGAATGAGCAGTTCTTC

size: few
J: TRBJ2-5
D: .
V: TRBV7-3
CDR3: CASSLTNPGEGQETQYF
DNA: TGTGCCAGCAGCTTAACGAATCCAGGGGAGGGCCAAGAGACCCAGTACTTC

size: few
J: TRBJ2-5
D: TRBD2
V: TRBV7-9
CDR3: CASSSAGDRETQYF
DNA: TGTGCCAGCAGTTCAGCGGGGGATAGGGAGACCCAGTACTTC

size: few
J: TRBJ2-1
D: .
V: TRBV2
CDR3: CASNGVRRYNEQFF
DNA: TGTGCCAGCAATGGGGTCCGGCGGTACAATGAGCAGTTCTTC

size: .
J: TRBJ2-1
D: .
V: TRBV20-1
CDR3: CSAGYYNEQFF
DNA: TGCAGTGCTGGGTACTACAATGAGCAGTTCTTC

size: few
J: TRBJ2-3
D: .
V: TRBV7-2
CDR3: CASSPRRGATDTQYF
DNA: TGTGCCAGCAGCCCCAGGAGAGGGGCCACAGATACGCAGTATTTT

size: many
J: TRBJ2-1
D: .
V: TRBV4-1
CDR3: CASSQEPWSGNNEQFF
DNA: TGCGCCAGCAGCCAAGAACCATGGTCAGGGAACAATGAGCAGTTCTTC

size: .
J: TRBJ1-1
D: TRBD1
V: TRBV6-6
CDR3: CASSGQGAAEAFF
DNA: TGTGCCAGCAGCGGACAGGGGGCCGCTGAAGCTTTCTTT

size: .
J: TRBJ2-5
D: TRBD1
V: TRBV4-3
CDR3: CASSYSGTGLSETQYF
DNA: TGCGCCAGCAGCTACTCCGGGACAGGGTTGTCAGAGACCCAGTACTTC

size: few
J: TRBJ2-7
D: TRBD1
V: TRBV12-5
CDR3: CASGLVFGTGQTYEQYF
DNA: TGTGCTAGTGGTTTGGTTTTCGGGACAGGGCAGACCTACGAGCAGTACTTC

size: once
J: TRBJ2-2
D: .
V: TRBV7-6
CDR3: CASSITGELFF
DNA: TGTGCCAGCAGCATAACCGGGGAGCTGTTTTTT

size: .
J: TRBJ1-1
D: .
V: TRBV7-2
CDR3: CASSLIGGATEAFF
DNA: TGTGCCAGCAGCTTAATCGGTGGGGCCACTGAAGCTTTCTTT